This T cell receptor beta chain was captured by sequencing in a study of T cells in Graves' hyperthyroidism and ophthalmopathy. Study results and limitations: The blood repertoire included most of the expanded thyroid clonotypes above 0.001. Separating ophthalmopathy from stable hyperthyroidism was achieved by a 13 V-J model.

A word on this clonotype: The antigen remains unidentified.

Diagnostic decisions used clinical symptoms, serum thyroxine and TRAb, thyroid ultrasound and orbital computed tomography. PBMCs stemmed from 10 ml fresh peripheral blood. TCR beta CDR3 region amplification was performed from RNA transcripts. HTBI primers were used for first-round RT-PCR of the TCR CDR3. TCRdb independently ran MiXCR on the multiplex PCR reads; one entry per CDR3 protein. Of over 700,000 distinct CDR3 sequences in the sample, about 38% were seen once. The sequenced sample consisted of blood. The clonotype originates from a young man with Graves' hyperthyroidism.

CDR3 sequence reads: CASSSGRRPLDYGYTF. CDR3 nucleotide sequence: TGCGCCAGCAGCTCGGGTAGACGGCCCTTGGACTATGGCTACACCTTC. This chain links TRBV5-1 with TRBJ1-2; D is unclear. The CDR3 contains 16 residues. Trimming removed 3 bases at V and 3 bases at J, with 18 bases between. CDR1 is SGHRS, CDR2 YFSETQ, per germline. The full variable domain, its missing parts supplied by reference TRBV5-1 and TRBJ1-2, is KAGVTQTPRYLIKTRGQQVTLSCSPISGHRSVSWYQQTPGQGLQFLFEYFSETQRNKGNFPGRFSGRQFSNSRSEMNVSTLELGDSALYLCASSSGRRPLDYGYTFGSGTRLTVV.